This TCR beta chain appears in the sequencing data of a study of identifying expanded T cells in peripheral blood. The study, taken as a whole, reports: Technical replicates showed around 1.1 changed clones; two weeks about 16.4; four weeks 19. Clone count variance between roughly 2-week samples rose with total template count.

Per the germline V gene, CDR1 is SNHLY and CDR2 is FYNNEI. The CDR3 is 13 amino acids. Trimming removed 8 bases from V and 0 bases from J, with 10 bases in between. TCRdb's copy holds only in-frame clones and misses some; the assay was immunoSEQ multiplex PCR. The table has approximately 130,000 clones, 80% to 90% seen once; the top ten hold roughly 7.9%. Comments on this clone: What it binds is not known.

This chain connects TRBV2 to TRBJ1-1; D gene uncertain. The sequenced sample was blood. This clonotype was sampled from a person aged 18 to 70 in good health. CDR3 amino acids: CASQVDVNTEAFF. In DNA form, the CDR3 reads TGTGCCAGCCAGGTGGACGTGAACACTGAAGCTTTCTTT.